The T cell receptor (beta chain) described here comes from a study of cytomegalovirus exposure and HLA in healthy donors. Study-wide findings and caveats: Follow-up analysis later connected one missense variant in DCLRE1C with trimming of TCR beta V- and J-genes.

Per germline, CDR1 SEHNR and CDR2 FQNEAQ (reference sequence). The CDR3 is 13 residues long. V lost 1 base and J lost 8, with 9 bases in between. This clone was observed a few times. The antigen remains unidentified. The donors comprised healthy bone marrow donors. PCR amplification relied on 60 Vbeta primers (plus 13 Jbeta primers). Assay: immunoSEQ multiplex PCR; the TCRdb copy retains only in-frame clones and omits some. The profile shows over 150,000 clones, roughly 80% of them singletons. The chain combines TRBV7-9 with TRBJ2-1, with D perhaps matching TRBD2 (5 bases). This TCR was sampled from a man aged 25 to 45 in good health and CMV-seropositive. The sample taken for sequencing was PBMCs. The CDR3 here is CASSLVSGDEQFF. Written as DNA, the CDR3 is TGTGCCAGCAGCTTAGTTTCCGGGGATGAGCAGTTCTTC.